These T cell receptor beta chains were read from a single sample in a study of CD8+CD57+ T cells in acquired aplastic anemia. TCRdb redid the calling of the reads with MiXCR, one entry per CDR3 protein. The table shows 150,000 to 200,000 distinct CDR3 sequences, with about 50% occurring only once. Sequenced input: sorted CD4+, CD8+, or CD8+CD57+ T cells (not recorded which) from PBMCs. These receptors came from a human donor with aplastic anemia. Both conserved end residues are part of each CDR3. D genes are given only for firm matches. Clone size, where shown, is once, few, many, or a class for clones that have expanded.

>TRBJ1-4|TRBV15|17|-|TRBD1
TGTGCCACCAGCGAGCGACTGAAACCGGGACAGACCGAAAAACTGTTTTTT
CATSERLKPGQTEKLFF
>TRBJ2-7|TRBV28|14|few|-
TGTGCCAGCATTAGTTCTCAGGGCCCGGCGGAGCAGTACTTC
CASISSQGPAEQYF
>TRBJ1-6|TRBV10-1|13|few|-
TGCGCCAGCAGTGAGGGGGGGCATTCACCCCTCCACTTT
CASSEGGHSPLHF
>TRBJ2-7|TRBV10-3|17|-|TRBD1
TGTGCCATCAGTGAGGATCGACAGGGAGTGGGGATGGACGAGCAGTACTTC
CAISEDRQGVGMDEQYF
>TRBJ2-1|TRBV2|15|-|TRBD1
TGTGCCAGCAGTGAATCCCAGGGGGCAGGGTTTGAGCAGTTCTTC
CASSESQGAGFEQFF
>TRBJ2-7|TRBV4-2|13|many|TRBD2
TGTGCCAGCAGCCAAGATCTGAGCGGGGGCTCGGTGTTC
CASSQDLSGGSVF
>TRBJ2-5|TRBV9|14|-|-
TGTGCCAGCAGCGTAGGCGGGCTCCAAGAGACCCAGTACTTC
CASSVGGLQETQYF
>TRBJ1-1|TRBV10-2|13|-|-
TGCGCCAGCAGCCCAGCCCGGGGGACTGAAGCTTTCTTT
CASSPARGTEAFF
>TRBJ2-1|TRBV2|11|few|-
TGTGCCAGCAGATACCAGGGTGAGCAGTTCTTC
CASRYQGEQFF
>TRBJ1-5|TRBV20-1|16|many|TRBD1
TGCAGTGCTAGCGACCAGGGGGCTGTGGGCAATCAGCCCCAGCATTTT
CSASDQGAVGNQPQHF
>TRBJ1-1|TRBV7-8|15|many|TRBD1
TGTGCCAGCAGCTCAGACCGGGACAGGAAGACTGAAGCTTTCTTT
CASSSDRDRKTEAFF
>TRBJ2-1|TRBV24-1|16|many|-
TGTGCCACTGGACTCGAAACCCCCCCACCTTACAATGAGCAGTTCTTC
CATGLETPPPYNEQFF
>TRBJ2-1|TRBV12-3/TRBV12-4|16|many|-
TGTGCCAGCAGTTTCGGGCTGCCTAGCTCCTACAATGAGCAGTTCTTC
CASSFGLPSSYNEQFF
>TRBJ2-7|TRBV9|17|many|TRBD1
TGTGCCAGCAGCGTAAGTCTCGCCGGACAGGGACCCTACGAGCAGTACTTC
CASSVSLAGQGPYEQYF
>TRBJ2-1|TRBV24-1|14|-|-
TGTGCCACCAGTGCCTCGGGACGTGTCAATGAGCAGTTCTTC
CATSASGRVNEQFF
>TRBJ2-3|TRBV19|14|-|-
TGTGCCAGTAGTAGCGGGACTACAGGGGATACGCAGTATTTT
CASSSGTTGDTQYF
>TRBJ2-2|TRBV24-1|16|-|TRBD2
TGTGCCACCAGTGGAACGGGAGGGCCACTCACCGGGGAGCTGTTTTTT
CATSGTGGPLTGELFF
>TRBJ2-7|TRBV29-1|14|-|TRBD2
TGCAGCGTCCCGACTAGCGGGAAGAACTACGAGCAGTACTTC
CSVPTSGKNYEQYF
>TRBJ2-2|TRBV24-1|15|-|TRBD1
TGTGCCACCAGTGATTGGACAGGGGACACCGGGGAGCTGTTTTTT
CATSDWTGDTGELFF
>TRBJ1-2|TRBV20-1|14|-|-
TGCAGTGCTAGAGATCGATGGGGGGCGGGCGGCTACACCTTC
CSARDRWGAGGYTF
>TRBJ2-5|TRBV7-2|12|once|-
TGTGCCGGCAGCTTATCCTCAGAGGCCCAGTACTTC
CAGSLSSEAQYF
>TRBJ1-1|TRBV29-1|12|-|-
TGCAGCGTTGGCTCCCCAAACACTGAAGCTTTCTTT
CSVGSPNTEAFF
>TRBJ2-7|TRBV27|15|few|TRBD2
TGTGCCAGCACCTCCCGGCTAGCGGGAGAAGGCGAGCAGTACTTC
CASTSRLAGEGEQYF
>TRBJ2-1|TRBV10-3|13|-|-
TGTGCCATCATGGCGGAAGGCTACAATGAGCAGTTCTTC
CAIMAEGYNEQFF
>TRBJ1-1|TRBV20-1|13|-|TRBD1
TGCAGTGCATCGACAGGGTTCTTCGCTGAAGCTTTCTTT
CSASTGFFAEAFF
>TRBJ1-2|TRBV11-1|16|-|-
TGTGCCAGCAGCTTAGTACCCACGGGCACTAACTATGGCTACATCTTC
CASSLVPTGTNYGYIF
>TRBJ1-2|TRBV20-1|13|-|-
TGCAGTGCTACCGGAGGGACGAACTATGGCTACACCTTC
CSATGGTNYGYTF
>TRBJ2-1|TRBV12-3/TRBV12-4|16|-|TRBD2
TGTGCCAGCAGTTCCGGCTTGGGGACTAGGGACAATGAGCAGTTCTTC
CASSSGLGTRDNEQFF
>TRBJ1-1|TRBV4-1|15|-|-
TGCGCCAGCAGCCAAGGACAGATCCTGAACACTGAAGCTTTCTTT
CASSQGQILNTEAFF
>TRBJ2-3|TRBV29-1|11|-|-
TGCAGCGGCTCCGGGACACCGACGCAGTATTTT
CSGSGTPTQYF